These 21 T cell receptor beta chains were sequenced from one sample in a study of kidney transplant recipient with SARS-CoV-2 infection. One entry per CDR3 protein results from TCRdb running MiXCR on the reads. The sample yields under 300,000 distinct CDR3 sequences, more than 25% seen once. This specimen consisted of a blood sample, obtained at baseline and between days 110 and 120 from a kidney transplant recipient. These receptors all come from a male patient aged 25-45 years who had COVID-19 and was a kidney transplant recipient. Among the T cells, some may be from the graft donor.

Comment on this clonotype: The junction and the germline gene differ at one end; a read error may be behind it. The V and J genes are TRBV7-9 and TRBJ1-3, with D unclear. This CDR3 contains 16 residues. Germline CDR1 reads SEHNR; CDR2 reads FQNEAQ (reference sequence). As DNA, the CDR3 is TGTGCCAGCAACTTAGCCGAGGTTTACTCTGGAAACACCATATATTTT. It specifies CASNLAEVYSGNTIYF.

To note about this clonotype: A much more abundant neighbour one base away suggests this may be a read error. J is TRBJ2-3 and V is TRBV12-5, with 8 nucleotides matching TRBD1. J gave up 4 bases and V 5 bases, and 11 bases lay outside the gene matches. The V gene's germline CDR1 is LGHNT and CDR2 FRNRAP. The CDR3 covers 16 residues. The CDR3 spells CASGNPGGEWSDTQYF. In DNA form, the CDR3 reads TGTGCTAGTGGTAACCCAGGGGGCGAGTGGTCAGATACGCAGTATTTT. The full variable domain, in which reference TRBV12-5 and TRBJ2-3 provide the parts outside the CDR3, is DARVTQTPRHKVTEMGQEVTMRCQPILGHNTVFWYRQTMMQGLELLAYFRNRAPLDDSGMPKDRFSAEMPDATLATLKIQPSEPRDSAVYFCASGNPGGEWSDTQYFGPGTRLTVL.

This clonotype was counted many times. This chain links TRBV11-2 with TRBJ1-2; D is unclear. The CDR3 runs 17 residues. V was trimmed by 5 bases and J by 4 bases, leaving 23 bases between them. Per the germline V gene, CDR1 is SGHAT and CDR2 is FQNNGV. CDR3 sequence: CASSRAETSRKTYGYTF. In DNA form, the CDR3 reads TGTGCCAGCAGCCGGGCAGAAACAAGCAGAAAGACCTATGGCTACACCTTC.

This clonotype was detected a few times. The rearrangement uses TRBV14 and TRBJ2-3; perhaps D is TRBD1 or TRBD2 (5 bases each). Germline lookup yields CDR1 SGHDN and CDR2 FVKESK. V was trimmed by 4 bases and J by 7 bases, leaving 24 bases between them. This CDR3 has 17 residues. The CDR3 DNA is TGTGCCAGCAGCCCGCCTTTTGGGGGAGTTAGATCATATACGCAGTATTTT. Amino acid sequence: CASSPPFGGVRSYTQYF.

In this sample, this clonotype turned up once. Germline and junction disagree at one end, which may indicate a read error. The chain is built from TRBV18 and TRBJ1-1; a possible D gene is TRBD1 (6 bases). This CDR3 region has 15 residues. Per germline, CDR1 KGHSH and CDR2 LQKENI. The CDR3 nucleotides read TGTGCCAGCCCACCTGAGGGGGGGGGGCGAACTGAGGCTTTCTTT. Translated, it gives CASPPEGGGRTEAFF. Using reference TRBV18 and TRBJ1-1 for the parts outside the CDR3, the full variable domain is NAGVMQNPRHLVRRRGQEARLRCSPMKGHSHVYWYRQLPEEGLKFMVYLQKENIIDESGMPKERFSAEFPKEGPSILRIQQVVRGDSAAYFCASPPEGGGRTEAFFGQGTRLTVV.

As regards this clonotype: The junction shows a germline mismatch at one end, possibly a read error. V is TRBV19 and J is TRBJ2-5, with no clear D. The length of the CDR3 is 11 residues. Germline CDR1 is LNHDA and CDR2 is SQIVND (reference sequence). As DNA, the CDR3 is TGTACCAGTAGTAATACGGAGACCCAGTACTTC. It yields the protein CTSSNTETQYF.

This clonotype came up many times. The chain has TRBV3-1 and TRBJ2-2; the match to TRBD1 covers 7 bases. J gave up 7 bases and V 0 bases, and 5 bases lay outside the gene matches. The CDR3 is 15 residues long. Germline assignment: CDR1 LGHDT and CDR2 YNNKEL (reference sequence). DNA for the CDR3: TGTGCCAGCAGCCAAGATGGGACAGCCATCGGGGAGCTGTTTTTT. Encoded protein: CASSQDGTAIGELFF.

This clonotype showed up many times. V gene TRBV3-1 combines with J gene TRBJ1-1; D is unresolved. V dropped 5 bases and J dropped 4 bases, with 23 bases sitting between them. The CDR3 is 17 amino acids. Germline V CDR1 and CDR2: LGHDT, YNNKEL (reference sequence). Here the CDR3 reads CASSNVDPISIRTEAFF. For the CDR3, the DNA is TGTGCCAGCAGCAACGTGGATCCCATTTCAATTCGCACTGAAGCTTTCTTT.

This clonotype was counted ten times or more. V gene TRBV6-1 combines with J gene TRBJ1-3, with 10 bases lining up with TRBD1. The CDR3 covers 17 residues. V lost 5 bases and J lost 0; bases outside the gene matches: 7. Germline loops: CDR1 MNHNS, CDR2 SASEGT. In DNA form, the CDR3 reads TGTGCCAGCAGTCGGGGACAGGGGTACCGCTCTGGAAACACCATATATTTT. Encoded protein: CASSRGQGYRSGNTIYF.

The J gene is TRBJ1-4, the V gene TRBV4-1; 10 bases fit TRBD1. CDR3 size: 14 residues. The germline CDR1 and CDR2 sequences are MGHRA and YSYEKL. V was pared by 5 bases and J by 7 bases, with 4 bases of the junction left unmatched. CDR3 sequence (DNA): TGCGCCAGCAGCAACCGGGACAGGGGTGAAAAACTGTTTTTT. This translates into CASSNRDRGEKLFF.

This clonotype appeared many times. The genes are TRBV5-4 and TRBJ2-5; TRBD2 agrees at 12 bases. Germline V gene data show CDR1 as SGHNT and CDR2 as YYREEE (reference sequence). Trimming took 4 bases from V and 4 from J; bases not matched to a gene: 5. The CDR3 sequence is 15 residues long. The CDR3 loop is CASSPGLAGRETQYF. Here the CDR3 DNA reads TGTGCCAGCAGCCCCGGACTAGCGGGACGAGAGACCCAGTACTTC.

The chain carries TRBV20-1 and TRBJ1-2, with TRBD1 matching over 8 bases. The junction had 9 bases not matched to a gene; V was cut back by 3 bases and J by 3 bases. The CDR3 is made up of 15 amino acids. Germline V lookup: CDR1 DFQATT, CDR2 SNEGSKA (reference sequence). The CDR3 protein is CSASRRTGIDYGYTF. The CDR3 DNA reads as TGCAGTGCTAGTCGTCGGACAGGGATCGACTATGGCTACACCTTC.

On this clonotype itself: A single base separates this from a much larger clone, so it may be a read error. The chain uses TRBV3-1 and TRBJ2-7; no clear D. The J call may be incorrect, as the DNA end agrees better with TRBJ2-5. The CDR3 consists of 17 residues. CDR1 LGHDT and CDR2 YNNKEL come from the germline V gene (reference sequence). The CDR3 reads CASSTDSPISFSETQYF. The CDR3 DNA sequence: TGTGCCAGCAGCACCGACTCTCCCATTTCTTTCTCTGAGACCCAGTACTTC.

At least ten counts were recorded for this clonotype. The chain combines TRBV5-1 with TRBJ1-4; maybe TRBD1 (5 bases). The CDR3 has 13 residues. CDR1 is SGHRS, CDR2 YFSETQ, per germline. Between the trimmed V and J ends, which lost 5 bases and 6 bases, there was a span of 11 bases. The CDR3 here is CASSQGRYEKLFF. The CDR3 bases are TGCGCCAGCAGTCAGGGACGATATGAAAAACTGTTTTTT.

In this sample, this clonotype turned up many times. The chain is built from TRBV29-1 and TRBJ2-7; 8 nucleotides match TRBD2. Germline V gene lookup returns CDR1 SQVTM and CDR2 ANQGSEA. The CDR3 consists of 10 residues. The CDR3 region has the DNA TGCACCCCGGGGGGGGGGAAGCAGTACTTC. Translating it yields CTPGGGKQYF.

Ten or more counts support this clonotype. The CDR3 nucleotides read TGTGCCAGCAGCATGACTAGGGGGAGCCCAGATACGCAGTATTTT. Its protein is CASSMTRGSPDTQYF. This chain uses TRBV12-3 or TRBV12-4 with TRBJ2-3; D might be TRBD1 or TRBD2, each matching 6 bases. With 6 bases removed from V and 4 bases from J, the gap between germline ends came to 17 bases. The CDR3 contains 15 residues.

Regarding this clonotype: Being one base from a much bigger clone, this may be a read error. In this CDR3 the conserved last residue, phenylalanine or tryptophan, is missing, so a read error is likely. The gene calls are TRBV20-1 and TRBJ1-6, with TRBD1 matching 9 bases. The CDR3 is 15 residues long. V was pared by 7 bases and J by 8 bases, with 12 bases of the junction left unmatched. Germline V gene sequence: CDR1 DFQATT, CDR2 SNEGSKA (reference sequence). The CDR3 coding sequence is TGCAGTGGGACAGGGGCGATCCTGGGGGATTCACCCCTCCACTAT. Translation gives CSGTGAILGDSPLHY.

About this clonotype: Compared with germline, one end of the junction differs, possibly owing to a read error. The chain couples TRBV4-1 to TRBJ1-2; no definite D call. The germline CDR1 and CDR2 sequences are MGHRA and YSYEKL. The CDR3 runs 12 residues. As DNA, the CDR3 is TGCGCCAGCAGCCCCGGGCCCTATGGCTGCACCTTC. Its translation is CASSPGPYGCTF.

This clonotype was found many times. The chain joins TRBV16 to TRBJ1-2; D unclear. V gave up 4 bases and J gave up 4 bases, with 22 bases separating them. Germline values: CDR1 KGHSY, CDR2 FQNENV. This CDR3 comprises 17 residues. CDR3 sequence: CASSPLEVVRKTYGYTF. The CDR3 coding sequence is TGTGCCAGCAGCCCATTGGAGGTCGTTAGAAAGACCTATGGCTACACCTTC.

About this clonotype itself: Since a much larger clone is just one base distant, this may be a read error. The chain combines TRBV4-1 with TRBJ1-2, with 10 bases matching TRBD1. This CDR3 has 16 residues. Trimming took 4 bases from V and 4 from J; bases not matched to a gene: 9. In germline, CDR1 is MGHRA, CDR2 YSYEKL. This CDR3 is CASSREGTGDFYGYTF. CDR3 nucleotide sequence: TGCGCCAGCAGCCGAGAGGGGACAGGGGATTTCTATGGCTACACCTTC.

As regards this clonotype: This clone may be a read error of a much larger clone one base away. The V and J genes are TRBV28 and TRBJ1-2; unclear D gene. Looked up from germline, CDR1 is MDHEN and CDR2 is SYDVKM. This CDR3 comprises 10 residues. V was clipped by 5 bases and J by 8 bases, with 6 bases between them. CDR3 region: CASSGEGYTF. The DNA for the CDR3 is TGTGCCAGCAGTGGCGAGGGCTACACCTTC.